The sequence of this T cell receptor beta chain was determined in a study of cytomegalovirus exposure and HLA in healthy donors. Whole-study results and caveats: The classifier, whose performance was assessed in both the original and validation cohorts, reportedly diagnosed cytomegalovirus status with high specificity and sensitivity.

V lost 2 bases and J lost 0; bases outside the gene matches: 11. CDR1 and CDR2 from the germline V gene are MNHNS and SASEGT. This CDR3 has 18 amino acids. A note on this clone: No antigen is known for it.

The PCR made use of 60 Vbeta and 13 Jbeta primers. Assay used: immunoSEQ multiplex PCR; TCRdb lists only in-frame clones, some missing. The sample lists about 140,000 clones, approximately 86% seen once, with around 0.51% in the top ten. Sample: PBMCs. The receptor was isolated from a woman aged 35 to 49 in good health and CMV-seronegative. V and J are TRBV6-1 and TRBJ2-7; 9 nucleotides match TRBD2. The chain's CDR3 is CASSEKTSGRTRSYEQYF. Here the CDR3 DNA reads TGTGCCAGCAGTGAAAAAACTAGCGGGCGTACCCGCTCCTACGAGCAGTACTTC.